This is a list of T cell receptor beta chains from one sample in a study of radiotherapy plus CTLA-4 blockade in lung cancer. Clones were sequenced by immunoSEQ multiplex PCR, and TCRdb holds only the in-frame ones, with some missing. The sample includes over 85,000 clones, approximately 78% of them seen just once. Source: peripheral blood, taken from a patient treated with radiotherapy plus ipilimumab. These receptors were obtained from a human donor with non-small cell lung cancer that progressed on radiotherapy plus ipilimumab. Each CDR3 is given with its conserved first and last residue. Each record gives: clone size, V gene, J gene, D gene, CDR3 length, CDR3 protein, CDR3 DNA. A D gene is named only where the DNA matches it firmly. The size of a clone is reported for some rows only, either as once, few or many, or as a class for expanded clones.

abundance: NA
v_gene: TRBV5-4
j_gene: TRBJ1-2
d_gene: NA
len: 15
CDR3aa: CASSLVLYGSYGYTF
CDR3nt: TGTGCCAGCAGCTTGGTTCTGTACGGCAGCTATGGCTACACCTTC

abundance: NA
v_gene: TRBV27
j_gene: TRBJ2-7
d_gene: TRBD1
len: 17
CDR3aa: CASSRDRGFKESYEQYF
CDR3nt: TGTGCCAGCAGTCGGGACAGGGGTTTTAAGGAGTCCTACGAGCAGTACTTC

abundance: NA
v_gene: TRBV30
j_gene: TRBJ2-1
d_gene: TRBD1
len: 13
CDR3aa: CAWSTGQNNEQFF
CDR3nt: TGTGCCTGGAGTACGGGACAGAACAATGAGCAGTTCTTC

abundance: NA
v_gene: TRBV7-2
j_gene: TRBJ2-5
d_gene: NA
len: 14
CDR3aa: CASSLEGSRETQYF
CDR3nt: TGTGCCAGCAGCTTAGAGGGCTCCAGAGAGACCCAGTACTTC

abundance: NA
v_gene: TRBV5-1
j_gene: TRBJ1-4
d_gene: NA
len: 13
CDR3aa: CASSPRANEKLFF
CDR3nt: TGCGCCAGCAGCCCCAGGGCTAATGAAAAACTGTTTTTT

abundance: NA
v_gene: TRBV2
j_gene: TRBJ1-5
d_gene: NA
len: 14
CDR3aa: CASSLGRSNQPQHF
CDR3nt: TGTGCCAGCAGCCTCGGTAGGAGCAATCAGCCCCAGCATTTT

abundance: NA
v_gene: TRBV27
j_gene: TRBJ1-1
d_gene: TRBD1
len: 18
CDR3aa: CASRHDRGSFGVNTEAFF
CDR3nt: TGTGCCAGCAGGCACGACAGGGGGTCCTTTGGGGTGAACACTGAAGCTTTCTTT

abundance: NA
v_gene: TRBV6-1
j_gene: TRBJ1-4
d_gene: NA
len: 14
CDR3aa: CASSDPDNNEKLFF
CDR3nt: TGTGCCAGCAGTGATCCGGACAATAATGAAAAACTGTTTTTT

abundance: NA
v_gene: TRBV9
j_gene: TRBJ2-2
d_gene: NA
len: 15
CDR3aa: CASSVGTENTGELFF
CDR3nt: TGTGCCAGCAGCGTAGGGACAGAGAACACCGGGGAGCTGTTTTTT

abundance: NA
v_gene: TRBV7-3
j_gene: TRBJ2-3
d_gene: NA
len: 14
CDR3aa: CASSLTAGTDTQYF
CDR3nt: TGTGCCAGCAGCTTAACGGCGGGCACAGATACGCAGTATTTT

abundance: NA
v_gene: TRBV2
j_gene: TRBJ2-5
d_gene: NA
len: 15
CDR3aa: CASSGKQGRQETQYF
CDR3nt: TGTGCCAGCAGTGGGAAGCAGGGGAGACAAGAGACCCAGTACTTC

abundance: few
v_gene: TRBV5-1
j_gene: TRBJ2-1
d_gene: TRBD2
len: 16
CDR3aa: CASSSDTSGRVNEQFF
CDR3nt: TGCGCCAGCAGCTCAGACACTAGCGGGAGAGTGAATGAGCAGTTCTTC

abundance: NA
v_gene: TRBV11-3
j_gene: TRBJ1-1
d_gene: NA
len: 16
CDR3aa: CASSLVPGPPYTEAFF
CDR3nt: TGTGCCAGCAGCTTAGTTCCGGGACCCCCATACACTGAAGCTTTCTTT

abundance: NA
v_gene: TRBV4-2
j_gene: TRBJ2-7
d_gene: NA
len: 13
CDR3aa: CASSQGGSSEQYF
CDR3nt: TGTGCCAGCAGCCAAGGGGGCTCTTCCGAGCAGTACTTC

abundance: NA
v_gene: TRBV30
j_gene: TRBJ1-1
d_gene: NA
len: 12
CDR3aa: CAWSVGNTEAFF
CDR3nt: TGTGCCTGGAGTGTAGGGAACACTGAAGCTTTCTTT

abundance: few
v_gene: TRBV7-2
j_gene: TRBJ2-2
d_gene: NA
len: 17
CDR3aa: CASSDYRWGRSYGELFF
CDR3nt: TGTGCCAGCAGCGACTATCGCTGGGGACGGTCGTACGGGGAGCTGTTTTTT

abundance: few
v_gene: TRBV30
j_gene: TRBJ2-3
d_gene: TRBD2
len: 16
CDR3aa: CAWSVQWLAGADTQYF
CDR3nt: TGTGCCTGGAGTGTACAGTGGCTAGCGGGAGCGGATACGCAGTATTTT

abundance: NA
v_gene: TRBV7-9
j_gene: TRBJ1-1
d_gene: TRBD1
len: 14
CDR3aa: CASSEDRANTEAFF
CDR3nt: TGTGCCAGCAGCGAGGACAGGGCGAACACTGAAGCTTTCTTT

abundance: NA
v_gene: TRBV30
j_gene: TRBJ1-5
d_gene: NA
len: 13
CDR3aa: CAWSSGDDQPQHF
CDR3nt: TGTGCCTGGAGTTCGGGGGACGACCAGCCCCAGCATTTT

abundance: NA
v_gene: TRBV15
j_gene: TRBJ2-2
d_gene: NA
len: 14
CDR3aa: CATGQDAGIGELFF
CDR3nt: TGTGCCACCGGCCAGGACGCGGGAATCGGGGAGCTGTTTTTT

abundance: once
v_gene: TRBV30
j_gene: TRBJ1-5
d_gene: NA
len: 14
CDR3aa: CAWSVPRSNQPQHF
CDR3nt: TGTGCCTGGAGTGTACCCAGGAGCAATCAGCCCCAGCATTTT

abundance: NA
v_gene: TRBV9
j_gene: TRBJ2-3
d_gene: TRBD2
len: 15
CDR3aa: CASSPAGTSVFGQYF
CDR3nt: TGTGCCAGCAGCCCAGCGGGAACTAGCGTGTTTGGGCAGTATTTT

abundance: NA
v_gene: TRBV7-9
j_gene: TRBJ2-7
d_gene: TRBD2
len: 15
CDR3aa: CASSSWESGTYEQYF
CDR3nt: TGTGCCAGCAGCTCCTGGGAGAGCGGGACCTACGAGCAGTACTTC

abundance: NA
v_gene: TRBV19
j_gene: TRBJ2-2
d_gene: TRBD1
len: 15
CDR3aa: CASSIDGTGTGELFF
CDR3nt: TGTGCCAGTAGTATAGATGGGACAGGAACCGGGGAGCTGTTTTTT

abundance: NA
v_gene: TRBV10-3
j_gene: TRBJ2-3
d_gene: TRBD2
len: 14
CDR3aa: CAISGLAGRDTQYF
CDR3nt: TGTGCCATCAGTGGACTAGCGGGGAGGGATACGCAGTATTTT

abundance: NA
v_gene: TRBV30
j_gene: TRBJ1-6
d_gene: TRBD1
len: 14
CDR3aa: CAWSGDRYNSPLHF
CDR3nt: TGTGCCTGGTCCGGGGACAGGTATAACTCACCCCTCCACTTT

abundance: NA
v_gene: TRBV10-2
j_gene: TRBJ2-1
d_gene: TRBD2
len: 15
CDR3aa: CASSDSGRARNEQFF
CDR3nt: TGCGCCAGCAGTGACAGCGGGAGGGCCCGGAATGAGCAGTTCTTC

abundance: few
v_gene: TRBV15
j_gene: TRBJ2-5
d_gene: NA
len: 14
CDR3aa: CATSSTGLAETQYF
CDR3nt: TGTGCCACCAGCAGTACAGGGTTAGCAGAGACCCAGTACTTC

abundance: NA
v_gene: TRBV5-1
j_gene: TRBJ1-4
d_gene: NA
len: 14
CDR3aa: CASSFGGNNEKLFF
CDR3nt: TGCGCCAGCAGCTTTGGGGGGAATAATGAAAAACTGTTTTTT

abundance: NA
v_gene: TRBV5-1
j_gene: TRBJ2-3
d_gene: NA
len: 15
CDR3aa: CASRPTASPEDTQYF
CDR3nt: TGCGCCAGCAGACCGACCGCATCCCCTGAAGATACGCAGTATTTT

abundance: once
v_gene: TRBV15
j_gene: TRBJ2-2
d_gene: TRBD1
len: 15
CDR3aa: CATSRGTGGTGELFF
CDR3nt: TGTGCCACCAGCAGAGGGACAGGGGGCACCGGGGAGCTGTTTTTT

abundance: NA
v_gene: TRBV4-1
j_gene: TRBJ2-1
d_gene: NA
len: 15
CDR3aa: CASSQDEDGYNEQFF
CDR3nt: TGCGCCAGCAGCCAAGATGAGGACGGTTACAATGAGCAGTTCTTC

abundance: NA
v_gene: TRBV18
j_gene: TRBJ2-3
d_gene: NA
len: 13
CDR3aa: CASSPGSTDTQYF
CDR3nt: TGTGCCAGCTCACCAGGCAGCACAGATACGCAGTATTTT

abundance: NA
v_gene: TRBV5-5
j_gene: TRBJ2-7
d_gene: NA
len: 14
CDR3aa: CASSHPTGSYEQYF
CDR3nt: TGTGCCAGCAGCCATCCGACAGGCTCCTACGAGCAGTACTTC

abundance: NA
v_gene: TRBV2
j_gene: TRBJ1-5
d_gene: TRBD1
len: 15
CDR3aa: CASRTVGDRDQPQHF
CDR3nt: TGTGCCAGCAGGACGGTGGGGGACAGAGATCAGCCCCAGCATTTT

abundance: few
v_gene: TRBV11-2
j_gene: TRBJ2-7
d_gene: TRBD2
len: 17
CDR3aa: CASSLADQGGGTYEQYF
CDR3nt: TGTGCCAGCAGCTTAGCAGATCAAGGCGGGGGTACCTACGAGCAGTACTTC

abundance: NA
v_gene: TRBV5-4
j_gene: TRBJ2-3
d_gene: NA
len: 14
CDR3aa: CASTLRLGTDTQYF
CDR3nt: TGTGCCAGCACCCTCAGACTAGGCACAGATACGCAGTATTTT

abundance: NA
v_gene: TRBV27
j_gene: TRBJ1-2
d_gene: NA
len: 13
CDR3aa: CASSLGRMYGYTF
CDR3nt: TGTGCCAGCAGTTTGGGGCGGATGTATGGCTACACCTTC

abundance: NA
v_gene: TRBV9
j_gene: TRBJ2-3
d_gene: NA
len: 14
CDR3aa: CASATGPSTDTQYF
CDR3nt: TGTGCCAGCGCCACGGGACCTAGCACAGATACGCAGTATTTT

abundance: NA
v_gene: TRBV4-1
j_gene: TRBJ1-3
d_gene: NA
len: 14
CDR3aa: CASSQVGQGNTIYF
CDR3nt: TGCGCCAGCAGCCAAGTGGGACAAGGAAACACCATATATTTT

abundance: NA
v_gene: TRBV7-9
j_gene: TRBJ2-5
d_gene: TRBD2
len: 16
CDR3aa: CASSSYLTGGRETQYF
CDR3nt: TGTGCCAGCAGCTCCTACCTGACGGGAGGGCGGGAGACCCAGTACTTC

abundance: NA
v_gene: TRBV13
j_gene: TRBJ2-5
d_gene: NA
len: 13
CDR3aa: CASSLDRGETQYF
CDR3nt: TGTGCCAGCAGCTTAGATAGAGGCGAGACCCAGTACTTC

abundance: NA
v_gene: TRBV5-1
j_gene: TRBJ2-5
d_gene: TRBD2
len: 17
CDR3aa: CASSLGGLAGGQETQYF
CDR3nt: TGCGCCAGCAGCTTAGGAGGACTAGCGGGAGGACAAGAGACCCAGTACTTC

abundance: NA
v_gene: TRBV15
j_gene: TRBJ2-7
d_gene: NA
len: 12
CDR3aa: CATSRAYYEQYF
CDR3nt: TGTGCCACCAGCAGAGCCTACTACGAGCAGTACTTC

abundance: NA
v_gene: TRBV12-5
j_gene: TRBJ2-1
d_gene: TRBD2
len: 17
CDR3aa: CASGLGVGGGSYNEQFF
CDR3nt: TGTGCTAGTGGTTTGGGTGTGGGGGGAGGGAGTTACAATGAGCAGTTCTTC

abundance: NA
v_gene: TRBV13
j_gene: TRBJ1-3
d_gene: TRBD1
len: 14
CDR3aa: CASRPTGAGNTIYF
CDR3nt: TGTGCCAGCAGGCCCACAGGGGCTGGAAACACCATATATTTT

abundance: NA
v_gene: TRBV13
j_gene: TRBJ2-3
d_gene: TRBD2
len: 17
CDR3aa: CASSAQVLAGTEDTQYF
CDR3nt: TGTGCCAGCAGCGCCCAGGTACTAGCGGGAACGGAAGATACGCAGTATTTT

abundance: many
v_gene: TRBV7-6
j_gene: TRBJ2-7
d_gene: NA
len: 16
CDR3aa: CASSSDHGTPPYEQYF
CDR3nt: TGTGCCAGCAGCTCCGATCACGGGACGCCGCCCTACGAGCAGTACTTC

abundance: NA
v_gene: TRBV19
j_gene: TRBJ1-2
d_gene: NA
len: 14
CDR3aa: CASSSQGRNYGYTF
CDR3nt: TGTGCCAGTAGTAGCCAGGGACGTAACTATGGCTACACCTTC

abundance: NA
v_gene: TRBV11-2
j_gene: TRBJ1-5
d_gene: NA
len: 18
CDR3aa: CASSFWGGMLGEDQPQHF
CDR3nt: TGTGCCAGCAGCTTTTGGGGGGGCATGCTTGGGGAGGATCAGCCCCAGCATTTT

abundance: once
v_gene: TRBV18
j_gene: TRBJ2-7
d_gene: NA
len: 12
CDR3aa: CASSTNSYEQYF
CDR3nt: TGTGCCAGCTCAACCAATTCTTACGAGCAGTACTTC

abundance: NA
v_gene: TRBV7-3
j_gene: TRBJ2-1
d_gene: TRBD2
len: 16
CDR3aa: CASSHAWTSGSSEQFF
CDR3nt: TGTGCCAGCAGCCACGCCTGGACTAGCGGGAGCAGTGAGCAGTTCTTC

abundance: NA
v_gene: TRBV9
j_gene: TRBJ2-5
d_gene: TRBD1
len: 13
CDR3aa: CASRGDSQETQYF
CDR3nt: TGTGCCAGCAGGGGGGACAGCCAAGAGACCCAGTACTTC